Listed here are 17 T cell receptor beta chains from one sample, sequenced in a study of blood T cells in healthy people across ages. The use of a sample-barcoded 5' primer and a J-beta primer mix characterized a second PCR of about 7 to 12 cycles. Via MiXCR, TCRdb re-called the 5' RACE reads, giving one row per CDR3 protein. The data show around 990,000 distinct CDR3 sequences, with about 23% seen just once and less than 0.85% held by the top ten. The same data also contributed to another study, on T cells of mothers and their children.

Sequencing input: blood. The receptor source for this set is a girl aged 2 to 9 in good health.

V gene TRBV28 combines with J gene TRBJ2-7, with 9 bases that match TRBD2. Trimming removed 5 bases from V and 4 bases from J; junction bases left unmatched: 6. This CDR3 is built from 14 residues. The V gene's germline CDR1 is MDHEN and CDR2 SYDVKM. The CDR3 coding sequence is TGTGCCAGCAGTCTCCCGGGACTAGCTTACGAGCAGTACTTC. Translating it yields CASSLPGLAYEQYF.

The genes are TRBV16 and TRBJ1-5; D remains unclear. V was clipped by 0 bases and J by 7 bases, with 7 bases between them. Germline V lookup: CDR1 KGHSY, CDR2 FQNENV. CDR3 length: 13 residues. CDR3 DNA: TGTGCCAGCAGCCAATCTGGGAAGCAGCCCCAGCATTTT. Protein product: CASSQSGKQPQHF.

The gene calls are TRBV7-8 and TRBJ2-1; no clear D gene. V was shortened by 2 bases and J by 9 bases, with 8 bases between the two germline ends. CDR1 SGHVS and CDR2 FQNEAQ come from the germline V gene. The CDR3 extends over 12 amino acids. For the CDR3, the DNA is TGTGCCAGCAGCTTATCCCCTCCTGAGCAGTTCTTC. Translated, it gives CASSLSPPEQFF.

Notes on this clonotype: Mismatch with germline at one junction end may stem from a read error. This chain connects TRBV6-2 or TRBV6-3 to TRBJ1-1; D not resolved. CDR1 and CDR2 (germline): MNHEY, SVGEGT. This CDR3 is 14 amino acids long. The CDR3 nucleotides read TGTGCCAGCAGTTACTCGATTTTAACAAGTGAAGCTTTATTT. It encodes CASSYSILTSEALF.

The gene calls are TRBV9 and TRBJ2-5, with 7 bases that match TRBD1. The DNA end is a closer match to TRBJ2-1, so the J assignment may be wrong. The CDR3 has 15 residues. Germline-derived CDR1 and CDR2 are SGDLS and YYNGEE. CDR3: CASSVEGAGDNEQFF. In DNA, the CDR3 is TGTGCCAGCAGCGTAGAGGGGGCCGGCGACAATGAGCAGTTCTTC.

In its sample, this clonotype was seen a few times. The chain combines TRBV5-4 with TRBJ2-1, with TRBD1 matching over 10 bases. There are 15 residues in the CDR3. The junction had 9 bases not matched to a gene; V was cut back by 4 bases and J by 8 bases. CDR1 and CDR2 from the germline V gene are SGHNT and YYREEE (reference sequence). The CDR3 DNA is TGTGCCAGCAGCGTCAGACAGGGGGCAGTCGATGAGCAGTTCTTC. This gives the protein CASSVRQGAVDEQFF.

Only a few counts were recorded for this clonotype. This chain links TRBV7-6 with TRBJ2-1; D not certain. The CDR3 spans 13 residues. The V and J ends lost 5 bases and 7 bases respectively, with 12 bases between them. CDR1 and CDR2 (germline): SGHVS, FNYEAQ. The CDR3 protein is CASSIGRENEQFF. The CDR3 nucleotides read TGTGCCAGCAGCATAGGGCGCGAGAATGAGCAGTTCTTC.

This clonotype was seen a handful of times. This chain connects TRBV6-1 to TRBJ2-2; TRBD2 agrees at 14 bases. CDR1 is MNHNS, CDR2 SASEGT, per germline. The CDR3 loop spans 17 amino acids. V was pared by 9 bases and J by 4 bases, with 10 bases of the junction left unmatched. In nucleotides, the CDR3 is TGTGCCAGTTGGGGACTAGCGGGAGATCAGGGCACCGGGGAGCTGTTTTTT. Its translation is CASWGLAGDQGTGELFF.

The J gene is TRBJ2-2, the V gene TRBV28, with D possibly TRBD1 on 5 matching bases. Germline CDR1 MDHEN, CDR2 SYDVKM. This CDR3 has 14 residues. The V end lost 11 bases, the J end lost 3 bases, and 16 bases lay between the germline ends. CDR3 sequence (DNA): TGTGCCGGCACGCAGGGTTCCCACACCGGGGAGCTGTTTTTT. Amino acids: CAGTQGSHTGELFF.

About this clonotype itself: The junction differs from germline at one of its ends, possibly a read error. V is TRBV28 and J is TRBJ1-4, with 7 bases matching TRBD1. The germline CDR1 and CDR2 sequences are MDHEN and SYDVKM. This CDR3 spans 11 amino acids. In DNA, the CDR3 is TGTGCCAGCAGGGCCTCCGGGACAGCAAATTTT. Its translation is CASRASGTANF.

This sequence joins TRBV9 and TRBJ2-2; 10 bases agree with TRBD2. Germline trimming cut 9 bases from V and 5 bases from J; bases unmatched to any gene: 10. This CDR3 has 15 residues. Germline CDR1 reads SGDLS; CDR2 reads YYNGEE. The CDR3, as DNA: TGTGCCACGACCCCAGCGGGGGGGTTGACCGGGGAGCTGTTTTTT. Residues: CATTPAGGLTGELFF. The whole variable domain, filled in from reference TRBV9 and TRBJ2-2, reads DSGVTQTPKHLITATGQRVTLRCSPRSGDLSVYWYQQSLDQGLQFLIQYYNGEERAKGNILERFSAQQFPDLHSELNLSSLELGDSALYFCATTPAGGLTGELFFGEGSRLTVL.

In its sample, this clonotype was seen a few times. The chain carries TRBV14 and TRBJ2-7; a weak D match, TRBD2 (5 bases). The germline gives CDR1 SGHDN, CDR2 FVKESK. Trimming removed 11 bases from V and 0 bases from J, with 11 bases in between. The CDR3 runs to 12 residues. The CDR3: CAPGDHSYEQYF. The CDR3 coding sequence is TGTGCCCCCGGGGATCACTCCTACGAGCAGTACTTC. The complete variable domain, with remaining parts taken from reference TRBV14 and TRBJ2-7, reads EAGVTQFPSHSVIEKGQTVTLRCDPISGHDNLYWYRRVMGKEIKFLLHFVKESKQDESGMPNNRFLAERTGGTYSTLKVQPAELEDSGVYFCAPGDHSYEQYFGPGTRLTVT.

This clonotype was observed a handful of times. The CDR3 bases are TGTGCCAGCCGAACCGGGACAGAGAATTCACCCCTCCACTTT. This sequence encodes CASRTGTENSPLHF. The chain uses TRBV6-2 or TRBV6-3 and TRBJ1-6; 7 positions match TRBD1. Trimming removed 8 bases from V and 7 bases from J; junction bases left unmatched: 8. Germline V gene sequence: CDR1 MNHEY, CDR2 SVGEGT. This CDR3 is 14 amino acids long.

The CDR3 DNA is TGTGCCAGCAGCTCCTCCCCCCAGGTAGGGGAGACCCAGTACTTC. Encoded protein: CASSSSPQVGETQYF. This chain links TRBV7-2 with TRBJ2-5; D gene ambiguous. V was clipped by 4 bases and J by 5 bases, with 17 bases between them. CDR3 length equals 15 residues. Germline CDR1 and CDR2: SGHTA and FQGNSA.

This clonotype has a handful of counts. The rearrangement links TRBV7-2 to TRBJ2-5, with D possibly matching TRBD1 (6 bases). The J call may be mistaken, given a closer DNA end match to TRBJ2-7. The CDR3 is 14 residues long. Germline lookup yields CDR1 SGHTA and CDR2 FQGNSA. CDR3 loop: CASSLAPGVDEQYF. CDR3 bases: TGTGCCAGCAGCTTAGCGCCAGGGGTCGACGAGCAGTACTTC.

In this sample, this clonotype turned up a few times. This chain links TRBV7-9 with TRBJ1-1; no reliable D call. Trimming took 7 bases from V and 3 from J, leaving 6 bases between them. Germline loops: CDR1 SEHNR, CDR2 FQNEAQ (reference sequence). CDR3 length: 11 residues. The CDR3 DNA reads TGTGCCAGCATTAGTGACACTGAAGCTTTCTTT. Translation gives CASISDTEAFF.

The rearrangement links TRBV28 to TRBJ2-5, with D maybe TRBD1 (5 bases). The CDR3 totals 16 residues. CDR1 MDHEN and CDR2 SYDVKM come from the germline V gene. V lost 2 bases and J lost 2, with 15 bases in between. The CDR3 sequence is CASSLGARQSQETQYF. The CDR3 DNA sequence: TGTGCCAGCAGTTTAGGGGCCAGGCAATCTCAAGAGACCCAGTACTTC.